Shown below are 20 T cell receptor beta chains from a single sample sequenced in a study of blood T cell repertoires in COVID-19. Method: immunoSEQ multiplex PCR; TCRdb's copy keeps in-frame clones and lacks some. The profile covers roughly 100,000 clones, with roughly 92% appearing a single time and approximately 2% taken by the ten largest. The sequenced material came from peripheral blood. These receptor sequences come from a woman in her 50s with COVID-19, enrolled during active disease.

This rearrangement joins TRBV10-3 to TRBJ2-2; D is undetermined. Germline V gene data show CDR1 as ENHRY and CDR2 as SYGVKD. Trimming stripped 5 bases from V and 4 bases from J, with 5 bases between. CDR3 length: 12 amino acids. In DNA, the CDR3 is TGTGCCATCAGTCCAGTCACCGGGGAGCTGTTTTTT. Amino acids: CAISPVTGELFF.

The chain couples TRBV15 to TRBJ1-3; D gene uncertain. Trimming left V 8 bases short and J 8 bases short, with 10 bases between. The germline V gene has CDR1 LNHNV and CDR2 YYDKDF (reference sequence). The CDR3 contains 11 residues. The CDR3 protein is CATFRGHTIYF. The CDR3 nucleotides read TGTGCCACCTTCCGGGGTCACACCATATATTTT.

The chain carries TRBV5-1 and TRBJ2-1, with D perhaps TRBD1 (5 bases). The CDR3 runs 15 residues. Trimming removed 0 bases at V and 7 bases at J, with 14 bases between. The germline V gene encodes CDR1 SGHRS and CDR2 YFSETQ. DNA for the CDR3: TGCGCCAGCAGCTTGGACTCGGCAGGGTTTAATGAGCAGTTCTTC. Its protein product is CASSLDSAGFNEQFF.

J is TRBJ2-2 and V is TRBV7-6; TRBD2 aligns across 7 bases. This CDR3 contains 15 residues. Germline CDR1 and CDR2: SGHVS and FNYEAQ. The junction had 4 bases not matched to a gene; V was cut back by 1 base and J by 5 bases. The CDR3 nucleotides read TGTGCCAGCAGCTTAGACGGGGGGTCGACCGGGGAGCTGTTTTTT. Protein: CASSLDGGSTGELFF.

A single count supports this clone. The CDR3 spells CASSTGFGPPLHF. DNA of the CDR3: TGTGCCAGTAGTACAGGGTTCGGGCCACCCCTCCACTTT. The chain recombines TRBV19 with TRBJ1-6; weak D call: TRBD1 (5 bases). The CDR3 length is 13 residues. CDR1 is LNHDA and CDR2 is SQIVND in the germline V gene (reference sequence). The V gene lost 4 bases and the J gene lost 11 bases, with 12 bases spanning the gap. Combining the CDR3 with reference TRBV19 and TRBJ1-6 gives the whole variable domain DGGITQSPKYLFRKEGQNVTLSCEQNLNHDAMYWYRQDPGQGLRLIYYSQIVNDFQKGDIAEGYSVSREKKESFPLTVTSAQKNPTAFYLCASSTGFGPPLHFGNGTRLTVT.

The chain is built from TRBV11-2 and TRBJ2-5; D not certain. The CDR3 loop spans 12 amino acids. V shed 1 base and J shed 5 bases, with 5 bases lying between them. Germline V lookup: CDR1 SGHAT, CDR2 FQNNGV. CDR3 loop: CASSLARETQYF. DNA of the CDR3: TGTGCCAGCAGCTTAGCGCGGGAGACCCAGTACTTC.

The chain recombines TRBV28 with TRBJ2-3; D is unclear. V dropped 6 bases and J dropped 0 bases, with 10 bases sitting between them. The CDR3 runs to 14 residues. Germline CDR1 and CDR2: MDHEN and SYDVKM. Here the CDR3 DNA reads TGTGCCAGCAGCCTCCCCTCTAGCACAGATACGCAGTATTTT. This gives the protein CASSLPSSTDTQYF.

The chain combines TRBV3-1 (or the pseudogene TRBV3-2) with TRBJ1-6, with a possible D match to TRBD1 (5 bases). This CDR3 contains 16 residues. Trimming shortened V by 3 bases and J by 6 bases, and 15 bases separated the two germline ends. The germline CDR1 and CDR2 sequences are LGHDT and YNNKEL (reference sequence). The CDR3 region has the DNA TGTGCCAGCAGCCAGGGGCCTCTCCTAACTAATTCACCCCTCCACTTT. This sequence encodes CASSQGPLLTNSPLHF.

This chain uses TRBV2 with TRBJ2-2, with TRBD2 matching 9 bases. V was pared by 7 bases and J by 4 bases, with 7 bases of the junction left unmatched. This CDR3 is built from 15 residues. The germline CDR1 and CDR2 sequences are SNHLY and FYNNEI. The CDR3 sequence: CASTRGRGGTGELFF. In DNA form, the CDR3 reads TGTGCCAGCACCCGGGGGCGGGGGGGCACCGGGGAGCTGTTTTTT.

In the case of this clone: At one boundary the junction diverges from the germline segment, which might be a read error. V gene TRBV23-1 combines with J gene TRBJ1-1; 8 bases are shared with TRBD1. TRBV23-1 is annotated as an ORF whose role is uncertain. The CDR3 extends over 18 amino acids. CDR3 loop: CATSPPWGFTGGNTEAFF. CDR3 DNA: TGCGCCACCAGTCCCCCGTGGGGGTTTACAGGGGGAAACACTGAAGCTTTCTTT.

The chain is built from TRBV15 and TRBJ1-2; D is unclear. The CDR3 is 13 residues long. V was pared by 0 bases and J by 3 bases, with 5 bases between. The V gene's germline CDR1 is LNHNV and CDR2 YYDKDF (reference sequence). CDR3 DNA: TGTGCCACCAGCAGAGACACTCACTATGGCTACACCTTC. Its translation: CATSRDTHYGYTF.

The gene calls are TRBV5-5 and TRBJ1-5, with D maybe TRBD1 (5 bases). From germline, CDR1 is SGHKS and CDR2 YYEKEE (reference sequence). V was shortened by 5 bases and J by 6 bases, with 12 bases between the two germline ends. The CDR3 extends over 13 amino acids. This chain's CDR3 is CASSQGGSQPQHF. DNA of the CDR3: TGTGCCAGCAGTCAGGGAGGAAGTCAGCCCCAGCATTTT.

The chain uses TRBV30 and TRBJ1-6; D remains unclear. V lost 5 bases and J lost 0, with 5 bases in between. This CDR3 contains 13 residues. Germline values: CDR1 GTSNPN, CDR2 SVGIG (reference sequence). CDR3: CAWAGSYNSPLHF. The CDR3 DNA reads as TGTGCCTGGGCAGGCTCCTATAATTCACCCCTCCACTTT.

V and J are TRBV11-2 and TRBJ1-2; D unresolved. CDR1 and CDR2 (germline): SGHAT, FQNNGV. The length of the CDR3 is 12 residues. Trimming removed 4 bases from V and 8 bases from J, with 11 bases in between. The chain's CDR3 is CASSSLVRGYTF. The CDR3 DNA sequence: TGTGCCAGCAGCTCCCTCGTGAGGGGCTACACCTTC.

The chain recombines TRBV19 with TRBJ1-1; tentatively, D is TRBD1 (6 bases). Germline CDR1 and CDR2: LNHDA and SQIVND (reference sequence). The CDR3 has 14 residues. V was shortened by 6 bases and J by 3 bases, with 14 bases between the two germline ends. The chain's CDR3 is CASSPHQGYTEAFF. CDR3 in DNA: TGTGCCAGTAGCCCACACCAGGGGTACACTGAAGCTTTCTTT.

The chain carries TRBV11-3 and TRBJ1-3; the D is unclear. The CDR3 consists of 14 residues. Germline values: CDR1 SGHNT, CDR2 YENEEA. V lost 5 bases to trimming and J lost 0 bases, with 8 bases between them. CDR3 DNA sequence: TGTGCCAGCAGCCCAATAGCCTCTGGAAACACCATATATTTT. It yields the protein CASSPIASGNTIYF.

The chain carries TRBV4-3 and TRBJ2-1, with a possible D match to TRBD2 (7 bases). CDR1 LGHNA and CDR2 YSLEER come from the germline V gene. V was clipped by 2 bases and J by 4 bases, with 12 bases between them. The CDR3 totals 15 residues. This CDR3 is CASSQRGGAYNEQFF. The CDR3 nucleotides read TGCGCCAGCAGCCAAAGAGGGGGGGCGTACAATGAGCAGTTCTTC.

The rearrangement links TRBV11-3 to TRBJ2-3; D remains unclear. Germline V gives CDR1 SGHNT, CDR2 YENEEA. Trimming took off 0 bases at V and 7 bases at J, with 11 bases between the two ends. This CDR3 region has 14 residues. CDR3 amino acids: CASSLDSARNTQYF. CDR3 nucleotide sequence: TGTGCCAGCAGCTTAGATTCCGCCAGGAATACGCAGTATTTT. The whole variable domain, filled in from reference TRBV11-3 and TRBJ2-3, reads EAGVVQSPRYKIIEKKQPVAFWCNPISGHNTLYWYLQNLGQGPELLIRYENEEAVDDSQLPKDRFSAERLKGVDSTLKIQPAELGDSAVYLCASSLDSARNTQYFGPGTRLTVL.

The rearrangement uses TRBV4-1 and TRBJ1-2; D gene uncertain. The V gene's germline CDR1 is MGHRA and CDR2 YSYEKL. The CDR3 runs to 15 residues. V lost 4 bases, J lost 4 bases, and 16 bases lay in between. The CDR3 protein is CASSPVLRGVYGYTF. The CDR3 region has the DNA TGCGCCAGCAGCCCAGTGTTACGCGGGGTCTATGGCTACACCTTC.

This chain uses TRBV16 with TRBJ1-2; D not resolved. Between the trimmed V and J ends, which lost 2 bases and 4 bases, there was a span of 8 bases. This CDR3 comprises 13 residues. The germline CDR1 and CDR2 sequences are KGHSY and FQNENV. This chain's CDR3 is CASSQGTPYGYTF. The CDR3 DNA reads TGTGCCAGCAGCCAAGGCACCCCCTATGGCTACACCTTC.